The source of this TCR beta chain is a study of cytomegalovirus exposure and HLA in healthy donors. A remark on this clone: No antigen is known for it.

Study results and limitations: According to a later analysis, most TCR beta chains associated with CMV appeared HLA-restricted.

Germline lookup yields CDR1 SGHNT and CDR2 YENEEA. The germline V and J ends were trimmed by 5 bases and 0 bases, with 12 bases remaining between them. The CDR3 is 15 residues long. With 60 Vbeta and 13 Jbeta primers, the PCR was carried out. The method was immunoSEQ multiplex PCR; TCRdb's version includes in-frame clones alone and lacks a portion of them. This sample yields about 120,000 clones, of which 65% to 80% are seen a single time; around 3% belongs to the top ten. The chain combines TRBV11-3 with TRBJ2-3; D might be TRBD2 (7 bases). The TCR originated in a woman in her thirties or forties in good health and CMV-seropositive. The sequenced sample was PBMCs. Written as DNA, the CDR3 is TGTGCCAGCAGCCAGGGGCGGGGGAGCACAGATACGCAGTATTTT. Protein sequence: CASSQGRGSTDTQYF.